This T cell receptor beta chain was sequenced for a study of identical twins. TCRdb re-analysed the 5' RACE reads in MiXCR, keeping a single row per CDR3 protein. The sample contains around 1.7 million distinct CDR3 sequences, under 35% of which appear only once. Germline V gene sequence: CDR1 MGHDK, CDR2 SYGVNS. Losses at the gene ends were 2 bases for V and 3 bases for J; bases not matched to a gene: 7. The CDR3 runs to 16 residues. The rearrangement uses TRBV25-1 and TRBJ2-7, with TRBD1 matching 10 bases. The clonotype originates from a newborn girl in good health. What was sequenced was cord blood. The CDR3 DNA is TGTGCCAGCAGTGAACCCCACAGGACAGGGGGCTACGAGCAGTACTTC. The encoded protein is CASSEPHRTGGYEQYF.